This entry features one T cell receptor (beta chain) sequence. The target antigen is unknown. This record belongs to a study of T cell repertoires in ileal Crohn's disease. Germline V gene sequence: CDR1 SGHTA, CDR2 FQGNSA. V lost 5 bases to trimming and J lost 6 bases; unmatched junction nucleotides: 17. The CDR3 length is 19 residues. Time point defined: proximal margin of the surgical specimen (macroscopically non-inflamed). Regarding the study as a whole: Compared with non-smokers, active smokers at surgery showed more clonal expansions.

Profiling relied on immunoSEQ multiplex PCR, and the TCRdb table lists in-frame clones only, not all of them. In the table there are almost 7,500 clones, 74% of which are singletons. V gene TRBV7-2 combines with J gene TRBJ2-1, with 12 bases fitting TRBD2. This TCR derives from an adult with Crohn's disease. Sequenced sample: ileal tissue. The CDR3 region is CASSPGTGLAGKGPNEQFF. The CDR3 nucleotides are TGTGCCAGCAGCCCAGGGACGGGACTAGCGGGCAAAGGGCCCAATGAGCAGTTCTTC.